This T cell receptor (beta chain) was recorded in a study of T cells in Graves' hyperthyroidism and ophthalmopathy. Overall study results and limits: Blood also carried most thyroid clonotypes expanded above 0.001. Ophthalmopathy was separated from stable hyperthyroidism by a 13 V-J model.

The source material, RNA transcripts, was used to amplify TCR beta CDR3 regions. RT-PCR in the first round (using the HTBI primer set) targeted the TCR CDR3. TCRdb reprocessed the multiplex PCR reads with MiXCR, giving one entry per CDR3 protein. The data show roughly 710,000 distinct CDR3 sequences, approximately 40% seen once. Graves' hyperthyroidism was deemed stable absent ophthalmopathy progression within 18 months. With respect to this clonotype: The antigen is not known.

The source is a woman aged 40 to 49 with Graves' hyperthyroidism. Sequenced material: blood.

CDR3 sequence reads: CSAREGQGDFYEQYF. CDR3 nucleotide sequence: TGCAGTGCTAGAGAGGGACAGGGAGACTTCTACGAGCAGTACTTC. The gene calls are TRBV20-1 and TRBJ2-7; TRBD1 agrees at 9 bases. The V gene's germline CDR1 is DFQATT and CDR2 SNEGSKA (reference sequence). The V gene end was trimmed by 0 bases and the J gene end by 3 bases; junction bases not matched to a gene: 6. This CDR3 has 15 residues.